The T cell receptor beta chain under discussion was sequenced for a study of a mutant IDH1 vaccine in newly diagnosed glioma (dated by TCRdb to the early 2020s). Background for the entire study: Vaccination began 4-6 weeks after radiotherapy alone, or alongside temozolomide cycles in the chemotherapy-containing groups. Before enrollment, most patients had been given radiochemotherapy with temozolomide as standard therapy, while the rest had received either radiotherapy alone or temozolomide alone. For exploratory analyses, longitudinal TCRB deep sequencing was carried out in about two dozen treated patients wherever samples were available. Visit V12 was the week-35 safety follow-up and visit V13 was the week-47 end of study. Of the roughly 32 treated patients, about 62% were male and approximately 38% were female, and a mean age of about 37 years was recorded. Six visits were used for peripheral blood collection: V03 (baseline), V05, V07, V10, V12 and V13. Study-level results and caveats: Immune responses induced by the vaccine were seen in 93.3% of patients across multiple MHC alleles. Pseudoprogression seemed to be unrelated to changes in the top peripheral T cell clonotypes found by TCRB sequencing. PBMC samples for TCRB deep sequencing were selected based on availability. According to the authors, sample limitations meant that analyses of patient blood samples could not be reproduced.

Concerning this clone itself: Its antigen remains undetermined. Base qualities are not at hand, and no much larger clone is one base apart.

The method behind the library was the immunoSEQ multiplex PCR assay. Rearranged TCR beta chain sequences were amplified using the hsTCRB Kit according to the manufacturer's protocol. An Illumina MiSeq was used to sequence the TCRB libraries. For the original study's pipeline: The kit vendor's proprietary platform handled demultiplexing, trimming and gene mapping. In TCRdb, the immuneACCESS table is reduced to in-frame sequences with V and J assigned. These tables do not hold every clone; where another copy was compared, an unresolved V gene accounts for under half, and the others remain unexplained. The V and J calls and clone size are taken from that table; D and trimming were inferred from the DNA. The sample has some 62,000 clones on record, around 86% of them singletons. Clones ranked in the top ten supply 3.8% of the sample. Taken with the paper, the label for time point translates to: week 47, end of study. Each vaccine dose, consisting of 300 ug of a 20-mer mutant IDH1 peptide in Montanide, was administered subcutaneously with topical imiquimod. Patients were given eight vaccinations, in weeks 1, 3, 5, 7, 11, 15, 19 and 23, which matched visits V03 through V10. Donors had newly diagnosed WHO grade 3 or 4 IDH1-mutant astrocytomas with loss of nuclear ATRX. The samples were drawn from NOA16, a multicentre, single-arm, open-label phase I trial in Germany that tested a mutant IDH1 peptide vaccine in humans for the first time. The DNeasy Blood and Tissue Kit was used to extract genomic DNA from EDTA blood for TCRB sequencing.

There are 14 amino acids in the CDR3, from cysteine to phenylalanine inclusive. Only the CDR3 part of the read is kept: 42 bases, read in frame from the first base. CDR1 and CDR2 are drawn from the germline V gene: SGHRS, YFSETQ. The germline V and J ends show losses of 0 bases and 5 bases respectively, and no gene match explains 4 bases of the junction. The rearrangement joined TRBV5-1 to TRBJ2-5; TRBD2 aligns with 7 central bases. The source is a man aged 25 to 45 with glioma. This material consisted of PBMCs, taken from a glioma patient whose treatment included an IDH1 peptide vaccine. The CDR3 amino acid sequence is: CASSLGAGLETQYF. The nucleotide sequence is TGCGCCAGCAGCTTGGGAGCGGGGCTGGAGACCCAGTACTTC.